The 30 T cell receptor beta chains reported below all come from one sample, sequenced in a study of Ad26.COV2.S vaccination and SARS-CoV-2 variants (dated by TCRdb to about 2021). Receptor libraries were prepared by the immunoSEQ multiplex PCR assay. TCRdb took over this immuneACCESS table, retaining in-frame rearrangements with V and J assigned. Such tables are incomplete; in checked studies, under half of the missing clones stem from an unresolved V gene, and the remainder is unexplained. The sample contains around 370,000 clones, approximately 85% of them found a single time. Of the sample, around 3% falls within the top ten clones. The treatment or condition label corresponds to: some 20 received Ad26.COV2.S at low or high dose, single or two shots; roughly 5 received placebo; per-sample allocation not given. Repertoires of vaccine and placebo recipients were sequenced from samples collected on day 63 after the first injection.

The material was peripheral blood, obtained in a trial of Ad26.COV2.S vaccine versus placebo. These receptors were obtained from a person aged 18 to 59 who received the Ad26.COV2.S COVID-19 vaccine or a placebo.

The gene calls are TRBV19 and TRBJ2-7; D possibly corresponds to TRBD2 (5 bases). Trimming left V 5 bases short and J 0 bases short, with 14 bases between. The CDR3 extends over 15 amino acids. In germline, CDR1 is LNHDA, CDR2 SQIVND (reference sequence). The CDR3: CASSLRAGSSYEQYF. The CDR3 nucleotides are TGTGCCAGTAGTTTGAGGGCAGGAAGCTCCTACGAGCAGTACTTC.

V gene TRBV6-5 combines with J gene TRBJ2-2, with D perhaps matching TRBD1 (6 bases). The V end lost 2 bases, the J end lost 1 base, and 11 bases lay between the germline ends. Germline V lookup: CDR1 MNHEY, CDR2 SVGAGI. The CDR3 is made up of 16 amino acids. Here the CDR3 DNA reads TGTGCCAGCAGTTACCTCAGGGGCAGGAACACCGGGGAGCTGTTTTTT. Its protein product is CASSYLRGRNTGELFF.

The chain is built from TRBV18 and TRBJ2-7, with a weak D call TRBD2 (6 bases). Germline loops: CDR1 KGHSH, CDR2 LQKENI. V was clipped by 3 bases and J by 4 bases, with 10 bases between them. The CDR3 sequence is 13 residues long. The CDR3 loop reads CASSPLAIYEQYF. The CDR3 region has the DNA TGTGCCAGCTCACCTCTAGCGATATACGAGCAGTACTTC.

The chain carries TRBV19 and TRBJ2-4, with TRBD2 as a possible D gene (6 bases). There are 18 residues in the CDR3. Trimming left V 0 bases short and J 8 bases short, with 23 bases between. Germline CDR1 reads LNHDA; CDR2 reads SQIVND (reference sequence). CDR3 in amino acids: CASSIDRGADPGSDIQYF. As DNA, the CDR3 is TGTGCCAGTAGTATAGATCGCGGGGCAGACCCAGGCTCGGACATTCAGTACTTC.

This sequence joins TRBV30 and TRBJ2-2; 9 positions agree with TRBD1. In germline, CDR1 is GTSNPN, CDR2 SVGIG (reference sequence). The CDR3 has 15 amino acids. J gave up 5 bases and V 2 bases, and 6 bases lay outside the gene matches. The CDR3 bases are TGTGCCTGGAGTCAACCAGGACAGGGGACCGGGGAGCTGTTTTTT. The encoded protein is CAWSQPGQGTGELFF.

V usage is TRBV13 and J usage is TRBJ2-7, with TRBD2 matching over 7 bases. Trimming at V came to 5 bases and at J to 2 bases, leaving 15 bases not matched to a gene. The CDR3 is 17 amino acids. Germline CDR1 PRHDT, CDR2 FYEKMQ (reference sequence). The CDR3 DNA reads TGTGCCAGCAGCGAACTGCGGCGGGGGAGGGAAACCTACGAGCAGTACTTC. Protein: CASSELRRGRETYEQYF.

This chain links TRBV5-8 with TRBJ1-1, with a weak D call TRBD1 (6 bases). With 5 bases removed from V and 5 bases from J, the gap between germline ends came to 7 bases. Germline CDR1 SGHTS, CDR2 YDEGEE. The CDR3 runs to 11 residues. The CDR3 DNA sequence: TGTGCCAGCAGAGGGGGGACTGAAGCTTTCTTT. It codes for CASRGGTEAFF.

CDR3 in DNA: TGTGCCAGCAGCTTAGTTGTTTGGACAGGGGTAGAGACCCAGTACTTC. Translating gives CASSLVVWTGVETQYF. The chain couples TRBV7-2 to TRBJ2-5; 9 positions match TRBD1. CDR3 length equals 16 residues. Germline V gives CDR1 SGHTA, CDR2 FQGNSA. V shed 1 base, J shed 4 bases, and the junction held 7 bases outside the gene matches. Full variable domain (outside the CDR3, taken from reference TRBV7-2 and TRBJ2-5): GAGVSQSPSNKVTEKGKDVELRCDPISGHTALYWYRQSLGQGLEFLIYFQGNSAPDKSGLPSDRFSAERTGGSVSTLTIQRTQQEDSAVYLCASSLVVWTGVETQYFGPGTRLLVL.

The J gene is TRBJ2-1, the V gene TRBV5-1; a weak D match, TRBD2 (6 bases). Between the trimmed V and J ends, which lost 3 bases and 5 bases, there was a span of 21 bases. Germline values: CDR1 SGHRS, CDR2 YFSETQ. The CDR3 runs to 17 residues. CDR3 amino acids: CASSSADVRLANNEQFF. The CDR3 coding sequence is TGCGCCAGCAGCTCGGCTGATGTTCGGCTAGCGAACAATGAGCAGTTCTTC.

The table lists this clone with a count of one. The chain couples TRBV6-5 to TRBJ2-5; D is perhaps TRBD1 (6 bases). Deletions cut 8 bases from V and 5 bases from J, with 21 bases between. The germline V gene has CDR1 MNHEY and CDR2 SVGAGI. The CDR3 has 15 amino acids. The CDR3 sequence is CASAGLRGGEETQYF. DNA for the CDR3: TGTGCCAGCGCAGGGCTCCGAGGGGGTGAGGAGACCCAGTACTTC.

This clone appeared once. The chain joins TRBV20-1 to TRBJ2-1, with 8 bases that match TRBD2. CDR3 size: 10 residues. Germline CDR1 and CDR2: DFQATT and SNEGSKA (reference sequence). The CDR3 spells CSGTSNEQFF. CDR3 sequence (DNA): TGCAGCGGGACTAGCAATGAGCAGTTCTTC.

The V and J genes are TRBV13 and TRBJ1-4, with 9 bases fitting TRBD1. Germline lookup yields CDR1 PRHDT and CDR2 FYEKMQ (reference sequence). Trimming took 1 base from V and 5 from J; bases not matched to a gene: 8. This CDR3 comprises 17 residues. The CDR3 loop reads CASSLEGRQGENEKLFF. The DNA of the CDR3 is TGTGCCAGCAGCTTAGAGGGCAGACAGGGGGAGAATGAAAAACTGTTTTTT.

The chain employs TRBV3-1 (or the pseudogene TRBV3-2) and TRBJ2-1; TRBD1 agrees at 10 bases. The CDR3 is 16 residues long. The V and J ends lost 3 bases and 4 bases, in that order; junction bases with no gene match: 6. CDR1 LGHDT and CDR2 YNNKEL come from the germline V gene (reference sequence). The CDR3 loop is CASSQGGTGVYNEQFF. The CDR3 DNA is TGTGCCAGCAGCCAGGGAGGGACAGGGGTGTACAATGAGCAGTTCTTC.

A few counts support this clone. The chain joins TRBV19 to TRBJ1-1; D may be TRBD1 (6 bases). Germline loops: CDR1 LNHDA, CDR2 SQIVND (reference sequence). The CDR3 extends over 15 amino acids. V lost 7 bases to trimming and J lost 0 bases, with 15 bases between them. In DNA, the CDR3 is TGTGCCAGTACCCCCTTGGGACACTTGAACACTGAAGCTTTCTTT. Its protein product is CASTPLGHLNTEAFF.

The chain recombines TRBV24-1 with TRBJ2-2; possibly TRBD1 for D (5 bases). The CDR3 has 15 residues. V lost 4 bases and J lost 2, with 10 bases in between. The germline V gene encodes CDR1 KGHDR and CDR2 SFDVKD. CDR3: CATSDTTVNTGELFF. The CDR3 DNA follows: TGTGCCACCAGTGACACGACAGTAAACACCGGGGAGCTGTTTTTT.

The CDR3 here is CASAGSSPNEQFF. The CDR3 nucleotides are TGTGCCAGCGCTGGGAGTTCGCCCAATGAGCAGTTCTTC. V usage is TRBV2 and J usage is TRBJ2-1; weak D call: TRBD2 (5 bases). Trimming pared 8 bases from V and 6 bases from J, leaving 14 bases between. Per the germline V gene, CDR1 is SNHLY and CDR2 is FYNNEI. This CDR3 region has 13 residues.

The rearrangement joins TRBV13 to TRBJ2-4; D possibly uses TRBD1 or TRBD2 (5 bases each). V gave up 6 bases and J gave up 0 bases, with 12 bases separating them. The CDR3 contains 15 residues. Per germline, CDR1 PRHDT and CDR2 FYEKMQ (reference sequence). The CDR3 nucleotides are TGTGCCAGCAGGGAAGGGGACGAAGCCAAAAACATTCAGTACTTC. Its translation is CASREGDEAKNIQYF.

This clone is a singleton in its sample. The chain combines TRBV10-3 with TRBJ2-7, with 9 bases aligning to TRBD1. Per germline, CDR1 ENHRY and CDR2 SYGVKD. This CDR3 contains 14 residues. J was trimmed by 6 bases and V by 3 bases; bases with no gene match: 6. The CDR3 nucleotides are TGTGCCATCAGTGACGGGACAGGGACGCGCGAGCAGTACTTC. Protein product: CAISDGTGTREQYF.

This clone came up a few times. This chain uses TRBV2 with TRBJ2-3, with a possible D match to TRBD1 (5 bases). V was cut by 1 base and J by 0 bases, with 23 bases left in between. The CDR3 covers 20 residues. From germline, CDR1 is SNHLY and CDR2 FYNNEI. The CDR3 bases are TGTGCCAGCAGTGAAGTTGTATGGGGCGGCAACCTTCGAAGCACAGATACGCAGTATTTT. It codes for CASSEVVWGGNLRSTDTQYF.

The rearrangement links TRBV29-1 to TRBJ2-3, with 8 bases fitting TRBD1. The germline gives CDR1 SQVTM, CDR2 ANQGSEA. This CDR3 contains 12 residues. The junction had 6 bases not matched to a gene; V was cut back by 7 bases and J by 6 bases. The CDR3 DNA sequence: TGCAGCGGTGGACAGGGACGGGATACGCAGTATTTT. Protein: CSGGQGRDTQYF.

The DNA for the CDR3 is TGTGCCAGCAGCTTATGGGGAGGAGACTACGAGCAGTACTTC. Translation: CASSLWGGDYEQYF. The rearrangement joins TRBV7-6 to TRBJ2-7; possible D gene TRBD2, 6 bases. V was cut by 2 bases and J by 3 bases, with 11 bases left in between. The CDR3 runs 14 residues. Germline V gene data show CDR1 as SGHVS and CDR2 as FNYEAQ.

This clone turned up a few times. The V and J genes are TRBV3-1 (or the pseudogene TRBV3-2) and TRBJ2-7; D not certain. V lost 4 bases, J lost 3 bases, and 7 bases lay in between. CDR1 and CDR2 from the germline V gene are LGHDT and YNNKEL (reference sequence). The CDR3 is 12 amino acids. CDR3 loop: CASSRARYEQYF. CDR3 DNA sequence: TGTGCCAGCAGCCGTGCTCGCTACGAGCAGTACTTC.

The chain uses TRBV4-3 and TRBJ2-4; D ambiguous. This CDR3 comprises 18 residues. Germline V lookup: CDR1 LGHNA, CDR2 YSLEER. Deletions cut 0 bases from V and 0 bases from J, with 15 bases between. The CDR3 sequence is CASSQDVALPLAKNIQYF. The DNA for the CDR3 is TGCGCCAGCAGCCAAGATGTGGCCCTCCCCTTAGCCAAAAACATTCAGTACTTC.

The chain uses TRBV7-6 and TRBJ2-3, with a tentative D call TRBD1 (5 bases). Trimming left V 1 base short and J 0 bases short, with 11 bases between. This CDR3 region has 16 residues. Germline lookup yields CDR1 SGHVS and CDR2 FNYEAQ. CDR3 in amino acids: CASSLGRQYSTDTQYF. Written as DNA, the CDR3 is TGTGCCAGCAGCTTAGGGCGACAGTATAGCACAGATACGCAGTATTTT.

Only one count was recorded for this clone. The chain links TRBV3-1 (or the pseudogene TRBV3-2) to TRBJ2-5, with 9 nucleotides matching TRBD1. V dropped 5 bases and J dropped 7; count of bases not matched to a gene: 5. CDR1 LGHDT and CDR2 YNNKEL come from the germline V gene (reference sequence). The CDR3 is made up of 13 amino acids. CDR3 amino acids: CASSLQGAGTQYF. The CDR3 coding sequence is TGTGCCAGCAGCTTACAGGGGGCGGGGACCCAGTACTTC.

Notes on this clone: Germline and junction disagree at one end, which may indicate a read error. J is TRBJ1-2 and V is TRBV12-3 or TRBV12-4; 8 bases align to TRBD1. The CDR3 length is 12 residues. CDR3 amino acids: CASSFGGTGLIF. CDR3 nucleotides: TGTGCCAGCAGCTTCGGGGGGACAGGATTAATCTTC.

This sequence joins TRBV30 and TRBJ2-1; D is possibly TRBD1 or TRBD2 (5 bases each). Germline V CDR1 and CDR2: GTSNPN, SVGIG (reference sequence). The CDR3 sequence is 10 residues long. V dropped 4 bases and J dropped 9 bases, with 7 bases sitting between them. CDR3 loop: CAWMRGEQFF. The CDR3 DNA is TGTGCCTGGATGAGGGGTGAGCAGTTCTTC.

This clone has only one observation. The chain combines TRBV20-1 with TRBJ2-3, with D perhaps TRBD1 (5 bases). V was shortened by 3 bases and J by 2 bases, with 9 bases between the two germline ends. The CDR3 loop spans 13 amino acids. Germline values: CDR1 DFQATT, CDR2 SNEGSKA (reference sequence). The DNA of the CDR3 is TGCAGTGCTAGTTCAGGGAACACAGATACGCAGTATTTT. It is translated as CSASSGNTDTQYF.

This chain connects TRBV12-3 or TRBV12-4 to TRBJ1-3; D remains ambiguous. The length of the CDR3 is 12 residues. V was trimmed by 3 bases and J by 7 bases, leaving 7 bases between them. CDR3 protein: CASSFPLNTIYF. The CDR3 DNA reads as TGTGCCAGCAGTTTCCCCCTCAACACCATATATTTT.

This clone was picked up one time. This chain connects TRBV6-2 or TRBV6-3 to TRBJ2-3; D gene unclear. The CDR3 covers 13 residues. Trimming took off 0 bases at V and 6 bases at J, with 7 bases between the two ends. The germline gives CDR1 MNHEY, CDR2 SVGEGT. CDR3 DNA: TGTGCCAGCAGTTACTCGATGGGGGATACGCAGTATTTT. Its translation: CASSYSMGDTQYF.